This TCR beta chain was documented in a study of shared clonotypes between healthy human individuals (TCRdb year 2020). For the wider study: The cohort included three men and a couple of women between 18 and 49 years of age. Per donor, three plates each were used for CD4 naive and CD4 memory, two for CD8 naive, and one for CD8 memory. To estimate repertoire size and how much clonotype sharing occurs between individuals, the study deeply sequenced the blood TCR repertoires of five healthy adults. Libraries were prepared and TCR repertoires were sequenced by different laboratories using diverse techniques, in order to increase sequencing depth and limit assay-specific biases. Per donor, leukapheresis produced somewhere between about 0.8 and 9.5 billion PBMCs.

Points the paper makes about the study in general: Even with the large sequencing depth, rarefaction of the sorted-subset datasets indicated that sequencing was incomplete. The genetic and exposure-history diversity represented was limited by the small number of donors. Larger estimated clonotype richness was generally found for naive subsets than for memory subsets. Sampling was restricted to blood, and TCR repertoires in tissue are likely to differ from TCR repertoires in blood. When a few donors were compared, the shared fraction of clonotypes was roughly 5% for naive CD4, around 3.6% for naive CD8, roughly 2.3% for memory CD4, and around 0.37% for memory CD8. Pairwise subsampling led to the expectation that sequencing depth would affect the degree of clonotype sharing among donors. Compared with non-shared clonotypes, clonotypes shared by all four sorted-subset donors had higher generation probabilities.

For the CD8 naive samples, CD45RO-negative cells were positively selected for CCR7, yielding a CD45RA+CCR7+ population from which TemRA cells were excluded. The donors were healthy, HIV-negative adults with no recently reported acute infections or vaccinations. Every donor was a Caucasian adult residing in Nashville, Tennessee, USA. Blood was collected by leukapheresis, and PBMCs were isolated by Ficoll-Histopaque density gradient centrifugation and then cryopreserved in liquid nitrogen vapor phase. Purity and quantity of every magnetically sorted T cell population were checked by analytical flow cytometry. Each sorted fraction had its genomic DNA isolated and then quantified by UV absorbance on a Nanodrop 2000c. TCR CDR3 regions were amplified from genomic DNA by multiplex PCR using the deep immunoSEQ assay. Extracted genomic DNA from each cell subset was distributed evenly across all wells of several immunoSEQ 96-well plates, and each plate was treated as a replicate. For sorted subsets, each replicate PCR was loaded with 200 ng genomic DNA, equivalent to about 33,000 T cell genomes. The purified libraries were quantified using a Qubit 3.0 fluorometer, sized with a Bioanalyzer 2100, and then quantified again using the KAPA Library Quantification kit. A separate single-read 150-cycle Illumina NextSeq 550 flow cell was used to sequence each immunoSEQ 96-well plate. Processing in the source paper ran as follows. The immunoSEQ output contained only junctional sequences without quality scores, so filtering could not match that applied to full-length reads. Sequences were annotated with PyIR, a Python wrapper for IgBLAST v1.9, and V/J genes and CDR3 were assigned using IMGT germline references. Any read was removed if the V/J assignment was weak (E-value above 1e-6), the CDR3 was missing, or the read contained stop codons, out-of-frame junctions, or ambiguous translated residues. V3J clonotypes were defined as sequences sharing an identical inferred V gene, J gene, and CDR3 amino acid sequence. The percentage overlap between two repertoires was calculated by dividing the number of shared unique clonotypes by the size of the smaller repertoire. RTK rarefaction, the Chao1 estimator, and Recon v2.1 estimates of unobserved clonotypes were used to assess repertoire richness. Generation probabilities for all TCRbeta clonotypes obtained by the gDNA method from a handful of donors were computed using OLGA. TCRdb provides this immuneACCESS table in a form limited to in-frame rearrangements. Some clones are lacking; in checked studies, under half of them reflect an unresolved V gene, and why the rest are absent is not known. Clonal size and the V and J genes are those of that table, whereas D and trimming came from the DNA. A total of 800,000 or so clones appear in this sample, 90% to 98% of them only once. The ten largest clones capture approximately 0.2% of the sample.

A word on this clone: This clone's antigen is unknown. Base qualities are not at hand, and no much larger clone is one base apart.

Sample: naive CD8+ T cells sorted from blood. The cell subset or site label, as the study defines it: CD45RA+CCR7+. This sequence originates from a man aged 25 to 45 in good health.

The DNA sequence reads TGTGCCACCAGCACAGAAATCACCGGGGAGCTGTTTTTT. Its protein product is CATSTEITGELFF. This receptor chain uses TRBV15 and TRBJ2-2, with the D gene uncertain. V and J are truncated by 4 bases and 4 bases respectively, leaving an intervening sequence of 7 bases. The CDR3 has 13 amino acids, counting the end cysteine and phenylalanine. Only the CDR3 DNA stays, 39 bases, in frame from base 1. From a lookup of the germline V gene (reference sequence), CDR1 and CDR2 are LNHNV and YYDKDF.